The text below deals with one T cell receptor (beta chain). These data come from a study of blood T cell repertoires in COVID-19. Study at large: The study drew acute and convalescent COVID-19 samples from the United States, Italy and Spain. The cDNA or gDNA used as material had been derived from T cells, B-cell-depleted T cells, or PBMCs.

Source study methods: Reference gene primer amplification gave nucleated cell count estimates. Produced via immunoSEQ multiplex PCR; TCRdb's table is partial and in-frame only. V, J and clone size reflect that table, while D and trimming were determined from the DNA. The sample has about 98,000 clones; 81% are singletons. CDR3 length equals 15 residues. Germline assignment: CDR1 MNHEY and CDR2 SVGEGT. V was cut by 3 bases and J by 6 bases, with 15 bases left in between. The material sequenced was peripheral blood. The chain uses TRBV6-2 or TRBV6-3 and TRBJ1-5, with a weak D call TRBD1 (6 bases). The sequence was obtained from a woman of 80 years or more with acute or convalescent COVID-19. CDR3 amino acids: CASSYRGAQGQPQHF. The DNA for the CDR3 is TGTGCCAGCAGTTATCGGGGGGCCCAAGGTCAGCCCCAGCATTTT.